Described below is a single T cell receptor beta chain sequence and its context. Authors' methods: Amplification with reference gene primers provided the estimates of nucleated cell counts. Method: immunoSEQ multiplex PCR; TCRdb's copy keeps in-frame clones and lacks some. V and J calls and clone size come straight from that table; D and trimming were deduced from the DNA. This repertoire shows about 270,000 clones, roughly 90% found once; its top ten account for about 3%. The data were taken from a study of blood T cell repertoires in COVID-19. Study as a whole: The origin of the acute and convalescent COVID-19 samples was the United States, Italy and Spain.

This TCR derives from a man aged 40-50 years who had been exposed to COVID-19. Sequenced input: PBMCs or T cells enriched from blood (not recorded which).

The CDR3 sequence is CASTLRTGSFQPQHF. CDR3 nucleotides: TGTGCCAGCACCCTCCGGACAGGGTCGTTTCAGCCCCAGCATTTT. The J gene is TRBJ1-5, the V gene TRBV28; 8 nucleotides align to TRBD1. V dropped 7 bases and J dropped 6; count of bases not matched to a gene: 11. CDR3 size: 15 residues. CDR1 and CDR2 from the germline V gene are MDHEN and SYDVKM.